This T cell receptor (beta chain) was obtained from a study of blood T cells in healthy people across ages (dated by TCRdb to between 2014 and 2017). In terms of the full investigation: In model experiments, template switching captured roughly one uniquely barcoded TCR beta cDNA molecule for every two T cells. Age-related changes in TCR beta repertoire diversity were measured in the study by deep sequencing normalized with unique cDNA molecular identifiers. Donors were grouped into four age groups: young (average roughly 17 years), middle-aged (over 35), aged (roughly 62) and long-lived (about 90). To avoid experimental bias, donors of different ages were distributed randomly across sequencing lanes. Two additional independent replicas of 1 million unique cDNA reads from the same blood draw were analyzed for two donors (one aged 18 to 30 and one aged 80 or older). General findings and caveats noted by the study authors: Estimates of total diversity based on one million sequenced T cells were regarded as lower bounds and as underestimates. As age increased, observed TCR beta diversity per million T cells dropped in a roughly linear way, and a significant reduction was already evident by age 40. The CMV infection status of donors was not known, potentially confounding age-related changes in expanded clonotypes. Compared with the aged group, the long-lived group had more naive CD4+ T cells, fewer expanded clones and increased TCR diversity, a pattern suggesting age selection. Conclusive comparison of naive and antigen-experienced compartments was prevented by the profiling of bulk unsorted PBMCs. A strong correlation was found between observed TCR beta diversity and the percentage of naive T cells measured by flow cytometry.

For this clonotype: The antigen it binds to is not known. No base qualities exist here, and no much larger clone lies one base off it.

Systemically healthy Caucasian individuals from Russia, 39 in total and aged 6 to 90 years, were included as donors. About 10 milliliters of peripheral blood were collected from each donor into EDTA-treated Vacutainer tubes. Ficoll-Paque density-gradient centrifugation was used to isolate PBMCs, with at least 7 million obtained per sample. Trizol reagent was used to extract total RNA from PBMCs, with at least 5.5 micrograms per sample. The percentages of naive CD45RAhigh/CD27high T cells were determined by flow cytometry on a PBMC aliquot from every donor. The CDR3 starts with the cysteine, ends with the phenylalanine, and has 15 residues. The read is trimmed to its CDR3 DNA, 45 bases read in frame from base 1. At the junction V is shortened by 3 bases and J by 6 bases; bases outside the gene matches: 7. Reading the germline V gene gives CDR1 MDHEN and CDR2 SYDVKM. Preparation of the library involved 5' RACE. Reads for this sample came from an Illumina HiSeq 2500. A second roughly 7 to 11 cycle PCR used a sample-barcoded 5' primer and a J-beta primer mix. Each TCR beta cDNA molecule received a unique molecular identifier from a template-switch 5' adaptor carrying 12 random nucleotides. At least 3 million CDR3-containing paired-end reads were obtained from each sample. First-strand cDNA was synthesized from all RNA with the Mint cDNA synthesis kit, primed by a TRBC-specific oligonucleotide. After uracil-DNA glycosylase treatment, a first 18-cycle PCR used universal primers M1SS and BC2_uni_R on all cDNA. In the source study's methods: For normalization, 1 million high-quality reads were randomly selected from each sample, with every read carrying a distinct molecular identifier. Instead of being binned into consensus sequences, reads that shared molecular identifiers were thrown out. MiTCR, set to a Q25 quality threshold and the strictest error-elimination algorithm, was used for CDR3 identification, clonotype clustering and error correction. Lower-bound total TCR beta diversity was estimated with a nonparametric unseen species model using Euler transformation. TCRdb itself trimmed the public reads at Q25 with fastp, ran MiXCR and retained productive beta chains. Under each unique CDR3 protein, matching rows form one entry showing the most common genes and DNA. The V and J calls and clone size come from TCRdb's table, not from the authors' own analysis. For this sample there are hundreds of thousands of distinct CDR3 sequences; 56% appear just once. Roughly 25% of the sample is in the top ten clones.

This TCR derives from a man aged 40-55 years in good health. The chain couples TRBV28 to TRBJ2-1; TRBD2 matches 8 bases in the middle. What was sequenced was blood. The DNA reads TGTGCCAGCAGTTTTCCGGGAGGGCCCGGCAATGAGCAGTTCTTC. It translates to CASSFPGGPGNEQFF.